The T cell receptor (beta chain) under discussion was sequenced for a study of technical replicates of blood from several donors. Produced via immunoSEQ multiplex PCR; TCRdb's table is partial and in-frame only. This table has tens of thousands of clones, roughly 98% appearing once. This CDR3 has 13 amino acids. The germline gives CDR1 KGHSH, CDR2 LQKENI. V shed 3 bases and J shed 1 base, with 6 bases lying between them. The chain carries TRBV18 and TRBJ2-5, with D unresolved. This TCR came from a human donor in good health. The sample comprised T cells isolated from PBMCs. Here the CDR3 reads CASSPGFQETQYF. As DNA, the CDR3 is TGTGCCAGCTCACCGGGCTTCCAAGAGACCCAGTACTTC.